The clone carrying this TCR beta chain was counted a few times. Its matching antigen is unknown. This sample was included in a study of CD8 T cells in ankylosing spondylitis. Findings and limits, study-wide: Disease-linked clones, CD8+, were relatively rare in peripheral blood. It appeared that ankylosing spondylitis blood was characterized by a TCR beta motif of several highly homologous variants. The authors reported significant enrichment of disease-linked clones in matched ankylosing spondylitis synovial fluid.

A single record per CDR3 protein comes from TCRdb applying MiXCR to the 5' RACE reads. The sample consists of fewer than 500,000 distinct CDR3 sequences, roughly 27% of them appearing once. Sequenced input: blood, either unsorted or a sorted T cell fraction (not recorded which). The receptor comes from a male donor with ankylosing spondylitis.

The CDR3 region has the DNA TGTGCCAGCAGCTTAAAGGTTAAGGCCTCCGTCTACAATGAGCAGTTCTTC. It specifies CASSLKVKASVYNEQFF. J is TRBJ2-1 and V is TRBV7-9, with D uncertain. The CDR3 is made up of 17 amino acids. Deletions cut 2 bases from V and 3 bases from J, with 17 bases between. Looked up from germline, CDR1 is SEHNR and CDR2 is FQNEAQ (reference sequence).